This TCR beta chain was sequenced for a study of T-cell reconstitution after alpha-beta-depleted transplantation in children. For TCRbeta, the library was prepared with unique molecular identifiers. TCRdb reprocessed the PCR reads with MiXCR, giving one entry per CDR3 protein. Here the sample spans approximately 640,000 distinct CDR3 sequences, roughly 15% being singletons. Germline V gene lookup returns CDR1 DFQATT and CDR2 SNEGSKA (reference sequence). Deletions cut 6 bases from V and 4 bases from J, with 13 bases between. This CDR3 is 13 amino acids long. This clonotype came up many times. The sequences come from PBMCs from the stem cell graft donor, collected from the stem cell graft. The sequence derives from a human donor who donated a stem cell graft to a child with acute myeloid leukemia. The gene calls are TRBV20-1 and TRBJ1-5; D unresolved. DNA for the CDR3: TGCAGTGCCAATCGCCTCTTGAATCAGCCCCAGCATTTT. Amino acids: CSANRLLNQPQHF.